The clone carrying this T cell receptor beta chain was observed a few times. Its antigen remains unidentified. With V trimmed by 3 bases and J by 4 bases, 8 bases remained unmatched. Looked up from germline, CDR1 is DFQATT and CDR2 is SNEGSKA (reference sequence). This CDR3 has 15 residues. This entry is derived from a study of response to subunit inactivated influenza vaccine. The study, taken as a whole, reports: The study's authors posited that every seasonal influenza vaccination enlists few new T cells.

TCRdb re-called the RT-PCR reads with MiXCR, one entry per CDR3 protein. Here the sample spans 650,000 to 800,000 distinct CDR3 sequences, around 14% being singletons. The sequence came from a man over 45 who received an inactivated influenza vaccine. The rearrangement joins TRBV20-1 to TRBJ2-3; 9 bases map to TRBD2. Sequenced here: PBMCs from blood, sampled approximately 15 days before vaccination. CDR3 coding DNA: TGCAGTGCTAGCTACGGCGGGAGGGCGTCAGATACGCAGTATTTT. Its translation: CSASYGGRASDTQYF.